These T cell receptor beta chains were read from a single sample in a study of T cell changes during pregnancy in multiple sclerosis. Using immunoSEQ multiplex PCR, the repertoire was profiled, and TCRdb retains in-frame clones only, with some absent. The sample lists about 79,000 clones; about nine tenths were seen once. The sequencing used CD4+ T cells from peripheral blood mononuclear cells, collected in the second trimester of pregnancy. Receptor source: a female donor with multiple sclerosis, enrolled in a pregnancy study. Both conserved end residues are part of each CDR3. D genes are given only for firm matches. The size of a clone is reported for some rows only, either as once, few or many, or as a class for expanded clones.

v_call	d_call	j_call	clone_size	cdr3_aa	cdr3_nt
TRBV9	-	TRBJ2-7	-	CASSTGVRNEQYF	TGTGCCAGCAGCACGGGGGTCCGCAACGAGCAGTACTTC
TRBV5-1	TRBD1	TRBJ1-3	-	CASSSDRAPGNTIYF	TGCGCCAGCAGCTCTGACAGGGCCCCTGGAAACACCATATATTTT
TRBV4-2	TRBD2	TRBJ2-2	-	CASSPGVVSGRGTGELFF	TGTGCCAGCAGCCCGGGGGTTGTTAGCGGGAGGGGCACCGGGGAGCTGTTTTTT
TRBV9	TRBD2	TRBJ2-2	-	CASSVASGNTGELFF	TGTGCCAGCAGCGTCGCTAGCGGGAACACCGGGGAGCTGTTTTTT
TRBV6-1	-	TRBJ1-1	-	CASSSRGGYEAFF	TGTGCCAGCAGTAGTCGGGGAGGGTATGAAGCTTTCTTT
TRBV30	-	TRBJ2-5	-	CAWRQDQETQYF	TGTGCCTGGAGGCAGGACCAAGAGACCCAGTACTTC
TRBV11-3	TRBD2	TRBJ2-7	few	CASTKSGGHEQYF	TGTGCCAGCACGAAGAGCGGGGGGCACGAGCAGTACTTC
TRBV28	-	TRBJ1-5	-	CASSPLRSNQPQHF	TGTGCCAGCAGCCCCCTAAGAAGCAATCAGCCCCAGCATTTT
TRBV5-6	TRBD1	TRBJ1-1	-	CASSWDSNTEAFF	TGTGCCAGCAGCTGGGACAGCAACACTGAAGCTTTCTTT
TRBV18	-	TRBJ1-5	-	CASSPSLNQPQHF	TGTGCCAGCTCACCCTCCCTTAATCAGCCCCAGCATTTT
TRBV5-1	TRBD2	TRBJ2-3	-	CASSPGLARMDTQYF	TGCGCCAGCAGCCCCGGACTAGCGAGGATGGATACGCAGTATTTT
TRBV6-6	-	TRBJ1-4	-	CASSSGFEKLFF	TGTGCCAGCAGTTCAGGGTTTGAAAAACTGTTTTTT
TRBV5-1	-	TRBJ2-5	-	CASSNSRETQYF	TGCGCCAGCAGTAACAGCCGGGAGACCCAGTACTTC
TRBV19	TRBD2	TRBJ2-3	once	CASSVAGGGTDTQYF	TGTGCCAGTAGCGTAGCGGGAGGCGGCACAGATACGCAGTATTTT
TRBV6-1	TRBD2	TRBJ2-1	-	CASCEAMVIGGLAGYEQFF	TGTGCCAGCTGTGAAGCGATGGTTATAGGAGGGCTAGCGGGATATGAGCAGTTCTTC
TRBV7-7	TRBD1	TRBJ1-2	-	CASSMTGTNNYGYTF	TGTGCTAGCAGCATGACAGGGACGAATAACTATGGCTACACCTTC
TRBV4-1	-	TRBJ1-1	-	CASSQESTVNTEAFF	TGCGCCAGCAGCCAAGAGTCGACAGTAAACACTGAAGCTTTCTTT
TRBV28	TRBD1	TRBJ1-3	-	CASSSQGASSNTIYF	TGTGCCAGCAGTTCGCAGGGGGCCAGCTCAAACACCATATATTTT
TRBV7-9	-	TRBJ2-5	once	CASSLNSGQETQYF	TGTGCCAGCAGCTTAAACTCGGGTCAAGAGACCCAGTACTTC
TRBV4-1	-	TRBJ2-1	once	CASSPFDGGSSYNEQFF	TGCGCCAGCAGCCCGTTCGATGGCGGAAGCTCCTACAATGAGCAGTTCTTC
TRBV18	-	TRBJ2-3	-	CASSPSRSDTQYF	TGTGCCAGCTCACCAAGCCGGTCAGATACGCAGTATTTT
TRBV7-2	TRBD1	TRBJ2-7	-	CASSFPGQTSYEQYF	TGTGCCAGCAGTTTCCCGGGACAGACCTCCTACGAGCAGTACTTC
TRBV5-1	-	TRBJ2-5	few	CASSLLRGETQYF	TGCGCCAGCAGCTTGCTGCGGGGAGAGACCCAGTACTTC
TRBV14	TRBD2	TRBJ2-1	-	CASSLPAGANNEQFF	TGTGCCAGCAGCCTTCCAGCGGGAGCCAACAATGAGCAGTTCTTC
TRBV6-1	-	TRBJ2-1	-	CASSEKGGAFF	TGTGCCAGCAGTGAAAAAGGGGGTGCGTTCTTC
TRBV5-8	-	TRBJ1-1	-	CASSYGLNTEAFF	TGTGCCAGCAGCTACGGGTTGAACACTGAAGCTTTCTTT
TRBV19	TRBD1	TRBJ1-2	once	CASRPGQDSGGYTF	TGTGCCAGTAGACCCGGACAGGATTCGGGTGGCTACACCTTC
TRBV27	-	TRBJ1-5	-	CASSLRGGQPQHF	TGTGCCAGCAGTTTAAGGGGGGGTCAGCCCCAGCATTTT
TRBV13	TRBD2	TRBJ2-5	-	CASSFLGGSQQETQYF	TGTGCCAGCAGCTTCTTAGGCGGGAGCCAACAAGAGACCCAGTACTTC
TRBV9	TRBD1	TRBJ2-2	once	CASSAGGQGGPGELFF	TGTGCCAGCAGCGCGGGGGGACAGGGGGGGCCCGGGGAGCTGTTTTTT
TRBV6-1	-	TRBJ1-3	-	CASIMSLFSGNTIYF	TGTGCCAGCATTATGTCCCTTTTCTCTGGAAACACCATATATTTT
TRBV5-4	TRBD1	TRBJ2-1	-	CASRDRDNEQFF	TGTGCCAGCCGGGACAGGGACAATGAGCAGTTCTTC
TRBV10-3	-	TRBJ1-5	-	CAISPGDQPQHF	TGTGCCATCAGCCCAGGGGATCAGCCCCAGCATTTT
TRBV7-9	TRBD2	TRBJ2-7	-	CASSSSGLAGVNEQYF	TGTGCCAGCAGCTCAAGTGGACTAGCGGGAGTCAATGAGCAGTACTTC
TRBV5-4	-	TRBJ2-7	-	CASSLSVNSYEQYF	TGTGCCAGCAGCTTGTCGGTTAATTCCTACGAGCAGTACTTC
TRBV2	TRBD2	TRBJ2-1	-	CASSVLPRAGRFLNNEQFF	TGTGCCAGCAGTGTCCTCCCGCGAGCGGGAAGGTTCTTGAACAATGAGCAGTTCTTC
TRBV7-8	TRBD1	TRBJ2-7	-	CASSPLMKGQGRYEQYF	TGTGCCAGCAGCCCATTAATGAAGGGACAGGGGAGGTACGAGCAGTACTTC
TRBV5-4	-	TRBJ1-1	-	CASSLAGGRTEAFF	TGTGCCAGCAGCTTGGCCGGGGGTCGGACTGAAGCTTTCTTT
TRBV9	TRBD2	TRBJ2-1	-	CASSVGSGSPNEQFF	TGTGCCAGCAGCGTAGGCAGCGGGAGCCCCAATGAGCAGTTCTTC
TRBV19	TRBD1	TRBJ2-7	-	CASSRDRGNPYEQYF	TGTGCCAGTAGTAGGGACAGGGGAAATCCCTACGAGCAGTACTTC
TRBV6-6	TRBD1	TRBJ1-5	once	CASSYGDRGWGQPQHF	TGTGCCAGCAGTTACGGCGACAGGGGCTGGGGTCAGCCCCAGCATTTT
TRBV5-1	TRBD1	TRBJ2-5	-	CASRAGTGVNQETQYF	TGCGCCAGCAGGGCCGGGACAGGGGTAAACCAAGAGACCCAGTACTTC
TRBV6-1	-	TRBJ1-2	-	CASSVDLTRGWIYGYTF	TGTGCCAGCAGTGTAGATCTGACGAGGGGGTGGATCTATGGCTACACCTTC
TRBV29-1	-	TRBJ2-7	-	CSAGGAGGSYEQYF	TGCAGCGCGGGGGGGGCAGGGGGCTCCTACGAGCAGTACTTC
TRBV6-1	-	TRBJ1-3	-	CASKTTGSGRDTIYF	TGTGCCAGCAAGACCACAGGGTCCGGAAGGGACACCATATATTTT
TRBV25-1	TRBD1	TRBJ1-2	once	CASTRDSYGYTF	TGTGCCAGCACCCGGGACAGCTATGGCTACACCTTC
TRBV11-2	-	TRBJ2-6	-	CASSLGQKVLLSGANVLTF	TGTGCCAGCAGCTTAGGACAGAAAGTACTCCTCTCTGGGGCCAACGTCCTGACTTTC
TRBV2	-	TRBJ1-1	-	CASSEGGVGTEAFF	TGTGCCAGCAGTGAGGGGGGGGTGGGGACTGAAGCTTTCTTT
TRBV28	TRBD1	TRBJ2-3	-	CASSGGGTVDLIPSTDTQYF	TGTGCCAGCAGTGGGGGTGGGACAGTCGACTTGATACCTAGCACAGATACGCAGTATTTT
TRBV6-6	TRBD2	TRBJ2-1	-	CASRTGLAGVREQFF	TGTGCCAGCAGGACCGGACTAGCGGGAGTACGAGAGCAGTTCTTC
TRBV9	TRBD2	TRBJ2-7	-	CASSPTSGKYEQYF	TGTGCCAGCAGCCCGACTAGCGGGAAGTACGAGCAGTACTTC
TRBV28	-	TRBJ2-7	few	CASSRQVALSYEQYF	TGTGCCAGCAGCCGACAGGTCGCGCTCTCCTACGAGCAGTACTTC
TRBV6-5	-	TRBJ1-2	-	CASTPRGHNYGYTF	TGTGCCAGCACCCCGCGGGGGCATAACTATGGCTACACCTTC
TRBV9	TRBD1	TRBJ1-1	few	CASTGTGLGDTEAFF	TGTGCCAGCACCGGGACAGGGTTGGGGGACACTGAAGCTTTCTTT
TRBV5-1	-	TRBJ1-5	-	CASKRGGTDDQPQHF	TGCGCCAGCAAACGGGGTGGCACAGATGATCAGCCCCAGCATTTT
TRBV15	-	TRBJ2-7	-	CATSRDRASYEQYF	TGTGCCACCAGCAGAGACAGGGCATCCTACGAGCAGTACTTC
TRBV28	TRBD2	TRBJ2-5	-	CASSSGREGETQYF	TGTGCCAGCAGTTCCGGGCGGGAGGGAGAGACCCAGTACTTC
TRBV28	TRBD1	TRBJ2-2	-	CASSLTGQGSGGELFF	TGTGCCAGCAGTCTGACGGGACAGGGAAGTGGCGGGGAGCTGTTTTTT
TRBV5-1	TRBD1	TRBJ2-7	-	CASSLGQGVGEQYF	TGCGCCAGCAGCTTGGGCCAGGGGGTGGGTGAGCAGTACTTC
TRBV6-5	TRBD1	TRBJ1-1	many	CASRPTGGTEAFF	TGTGCCAGCAGACCCACAGGGGGCACTGAAGCTTTCTTT